Listed below are T cell receptor beta chains from one sample, sequenced in a study of beta chain features in type 1 diabetes. Sequenced by immunoSEQ multiplex PCR; TCRdb stores in-frame clones only, minus some. The sample includes under 450,000 clones, about 15% of them seen just once. The specimen was naive CD4+ T cells from blood. These receptors were obtained from a man under 40 in good health. Both conserved end residues are part of each CDR3. The D gene is left open where the match is weak. Only part of the rows carry a size: once, few, many, or a class if the clone is expanded.

clone_size: few
d_call: TRBD2
v_call: TRBV4-2
j_call: TRBJ2-2
cdr3_aa: CASSPSGRAATGELFF
cdr3_nt: TGTGCCAGCAGTCCTAGCGGGAGGGCCGCCACCGGGGAGCTGTTTTTT

clone_size: NA
d_call: NA
v_call: TRBV7-6
j_call: TRBJ2-3
cdr3_aa: CASSLGRGQRTDTQYF
cdr3_nt: TGTGCCAGCAGCTTAGGGCGAGGACAGAGAACAGATACGCAGTATTTT

clone_size: NA
d_call: NA
v_call: TRBV5-6
j_call: TRBJ2-4
cdr3_aa: CASSLSVIKNIQYF
cdr3_nt: TGTGCCAGCAGCTTAAGCGTCATCAAAAACATTCAGTACTTC

clone_size: NA
d_call: NA
v_call: TRBV4-1
j_call: TRBJ2-7
cdr3_aa: CASSQAETYEQYF
cdr3_nt: TGCGCCAGCAGCCAAGCGGAAACCTACGAGCAGTACTTC

clone_size: NA
d_call: NA
v_call: TRBV20-1
j_call: TRBJ2-1
cdr3_aa: CSAPGQNEQFF
cdr3_nt: TGCAGTGCTCCCGGACAGAATGAGCAGTTCTTC

clone_size: few
d_call: NA
v_call: TRBV20-1
j_call: TRBJ1-4
cdr3_aa: CSATFNEKLFF
cdr3_nt: TGCAGTGCTACATTTAATGAAAAACTGTTTTTT

clone_size: few
d_call: NA
v_call: TRBV7-9
j_call: TRBJ1-4
cdr3_aa: CASSLQGYGEKLFF
cdr3_nt: TGTGCCAGCAGCTTGCAGGGGTACGGTGAAAAACTGTTTTTT

clone_size: few
d_call: NA
v_call: TRBV4-3
j_call: TRBJ2-3
cdr3_aa: CASSQDLGIPGARQADTQYF
cdr3_nt: TGCGCCAGCAGCCAAGATTTGGGGATTCCGGGGGCGCGTCAGGCAGATACGCAGTATTTT

clone_size: NA
d_call: TRBD2
v_call: TRBV7-2
j_call: TRBJ2-1
cdr3_aa: CASSSGLAGPSEQFF
cdr3_nt: TGTGCCAGCAGCTCAGGACTAGCGGGGCCATCTGAGCAGTTCTTC

clone_size: few
d_call: TRBD2
v_call: TRBV29-1
j_call: TRBJ2-1
cdr3_aa: CSVVGLAGYNEQFF
cdr3_nt: TGCAGCGTTGTAGGGCTAGCGGGTTACAATGAGCAGTTCTTC

clone_size: few
d_call: NA
v_call: TRBV20-1
j_call: TRBJ2-5
cdr3_aa: CSAATLETQYF
cdr3_nt: TGCAGTGCCGCGACCCTGGAGACCCAGTACTTC

clone_size: few
d_call: NA
v_call: TRBV6-5
j_call: TRBJ2-5
cdr3_aa: CASSRGETQYF
cdr3_nt: TGTGCCAGCAGCCGAGGGGAGACCCAGTACTTC

clone_size: few
d_call: NA
v_call: TRBV4-3
j_call: TRBJ1-1
cdr3_aa: CASSQGLKNTEAFF
cdr3_nt: TGCGCCAGCAGCCAAGGACTCAAGAACACTGAAGCTTTCTTT

clone_size: many
d_call: NA
v_call: TRBV13
j_call: TRBJ1-1
cdr3_aa: CASSSKPNTEAFF
cdr3_nt: TGTGCCAGCAGCTCCAAGCCGAACACTGAAGCTTTCTTT

clone_size: few
d_call: NA
v_call: TRBV29-1
j_call: TRBJ1-2
cdr3_aa: CSVEPTGFYGYTF
cdr3_nt: TGCAGCGTTGAACCGACAGGATTTTATGGCTACACCTTC

clone_size: NA
d_call: TRBD2
v_call: TRBV2
j_call: TRBJ2-3
cdr3_aa: CASTQRGMETDTQYF
cdr3_nt: TGTGCCAGCACCCAGCGGGGCATGGAGACAGATACGCAGTATTTT

clone_size: few
d_call: TRBD1
v_call: TRBV7-6
j_call: TRBJ2-3
cdr3_aa: CASSLDQGADTQYF
cdr3_nt: TGTGCCAGCAGCTTAGACCAGGGGGCTGATACGCAGTATTTT

clone_size: few
d_call: NA
v_call: TRBV6-4
j_call: TRBJ1-1
cdr3_aa: CASNQGVWDTEAFF
cdr3_nt: TGTGCCAGCAACCAGGGAGTTTGGGACACTGAAGCTTTCTTT

clone_size: NA
d_call: NA
v_call: TRBV30
j_call: TRBJ2-3
cdr3_aa: CAWSPSTSTDTQYF
cdr3_nt: TGTGCCTGGAGCCCCTCAACTAGCACAGATACGCAGTATTTT

clone_size: few
d_call: NA
v_call: TRBV9
j_call: TRBJ1-1
cdr3_aa: CASSVAVNTEAFF
cdr3_nt: TGTGCCAGCAGCGTAGCGGTAAACACTGAAGCTTTCTTT

clone_size: NA
d_call: NA
v_call: TRBV5-1
j_call: TRBJ2-2
cdr3_aa: CASSLRTNTGELFF
cdr3_nt: TGCGCCAGCAGCTTGAGGACGAACACCGGGGAGCTGTTTTTT

clone_size: NA
d_call: NA
v_call: TRBV10-3
j_call: TRBJ1-1
cdr3_aa: CAISLGSGRGVNTEAFF
cdr3_nt: TGTGCCATCAGTTTGGGATCAGGGCGGGGTGTGAACACTGAAGCTTTCTTT

clone_size: once
d_call: NA
v_call: TRBV20-1
j_call: TRBJ1-5
cdr3_aa: CSASGGQPQHF
cdr3_nt: TGCAGTGCTTCGGGGGGTCAGCCCCAGCATTTT

clone_size: few
d_call: NA
v_call: TRBV10-2
j_call: TRBJ2-5
cdr3_aa: CATGQAGQETQYF
cdr3_nt: TGCGCCACTGGGCAGGCTGGCCAAGAGACCCAGTACTTC

clone_size: NA
d_call: TRBD2
v_call: TRBV10-3
j_call: TRBJ2-3
cdr3_aa: CAISPGTSGRARRSDTQYF
cdr3_nt: TGTGCCATCAGTCCCGGGACTAGCGGGAGGGCAAGGAGGTCAGATACGCAGTATTTT

clone_size: few
d_call: NA
v_call: TRBV29-1
j_call: TRBJ2-7
cdr3_aa: CSGQGGGYEQYF
cdr3_nt: TGCAGCGGACAGGGAGGGGGTTACGAGCAGTACTTC

clone_size: few
d_call: NA
v_call: TRBV11-2
j_call: TRBJ2-1
cdr3_aa: CASSHVGGEQFF
cdr3_nt: TGTGCCAGCAGTCACGTTGGGGGCGAGCAGTTCTTC

clone_size: NA
d_call: NA
v_call: TRBV2
j_call: TRBJ1-1
cdr3_aa: CASSGFMDTEAFF
cdr3_nt: TGTGCCAGCAGTGGATTTATGGACACTGAAGCTTTCTTT

clone_size: few
d_call: TRBD1
v_call: TRBV14
j_call: TRBJ2-1
cdr3_aa: CASSQDFQGAYNEQFF
cdr3_nt: TGTGCCAGCAGCCAAGATTTTCAGGGGGCCTACAATGAGCAGTTCTTC

clone_size: NA
d_call: NA
v_call: TRBV13
j_call: TRBJ1-6
cdr3_aa: CASSLGLGARAGSPLHF
cdr3_nt: TGTGCCAGCAGCTTAGGCCTCGGGGCCAGGGCCGGATCACCCCTCCACTTT

clone_size: NA
d_call: NA
v_call: TRBV13
j_call: TRBJ2-1
cdr3_aa: CASKSAGTYSYNEQFF
cdr3_nt: TGTGCCAGCAAATCTGCCGGGACATATTCCTACAATGAGCAGTTCTTC

clone_size: NA
d_call: NA
v_call: TRBV6-5
j_call: TRBJ1-5
cdr3_aa: CASSYDRYQPQHF
cdr3_nt: TGTGCCAGCAGTTACGACCGTTATCAGCCCCAGCATTTT

clone_size: few
d_call: NA
v_call: TRBV29-1
j_call: TRBJ1-1
cdr3_aa: CSGNQVNTEAFF
cdr3_nt: TGCAGCGGGAATCAGGTGAACACTGAAGCTTTCTTT

clone_size: NA
d_call: NA
v_call: TRBV11-3
j_call: TRBJ2-3
cdr3_aa: CASSSPGFPDTQYF
cdr3_nt: TGTGCCAGCAGCTCACCAGGGTTCCCAGATACGCAGTATTTT

clone_size: NA
d_call: TRBD1
v_call: TRBV30
j_call: TRBJ1-5
cdr3_aa: CAWARDRGTQPQHF
cdr3_nt: TGTGCCTGGGCGAGGGACAGGGGGACTCAGCCCCAGCATTTT

clone_size: few
d_call: NA
v_call: TRBV5-1
j_call: TRBJ1-1
cdr3_aa: CASSPFGSTEAFF
cdr3_nt: TGCGCCAGCAGCCCCTTTGGTAGCACTGAAGCTTTCTTT

clone_size: NA
d_call: TRBD2
v_call: TRBV4-3
j_call: TRBJ2-3
cdr3_aa: CASSQENLAGGVVDTQYF
cdr3_nt: TGCGCCAGCAGCCAAGAAAATCTAGCGGGGGGGGTAGTGGATACGCAGTATTTT

clone_size: few
d_call: NA
v_call: TRBV18
j_call: TRBJ2-7
cdr3_aa: CASSSSPAEQYF
cdr3_nt: TGTGCCAGCTCATCTAGCCCCGCCGAGCAGTACTTC

clone_size: NA
d_call: TRBD2
v_call: TRBV7-9
j_call: TRBJ2-1
cdr3_aa: CASSSKLAGDYNEQFF
cdr3_nt: TGTGCCAGCAGCTCTAAGTTAGCGGGGGACTACAATGAGCAGTTCTTC

clone_size: few
d_call: TRBD2
v_call: TRBV25-1
j_call: TRBJ2-7
cdr3_aa: CASRSGGREQYF
cdr3_nt: TGTGCCAGCAGGTCGGGGGGGCGCGAGCAGTACTTC

clone_size: NA
d_call: NA
v_call: TRBV6-5
j_call: TRBJ1-4
cdr3_aa: CASSRQVRGGKLFF
cdr3_nt: TGTGCCAGCAGTCGACAGGTTCGGGGTGGAAAACTGTTTTTT

clone_size: NA
d_call: NA
v_call: TRBV4-3
j_call: TRBJ2-5
cdr3_aa: CASSQDLQGLGTQYF
cdr3_nt: TGCGCCAGCAGCCAAGACCTCCAGGGCTTAGGGACCCAGTACTTC

clone_size: few
d_call: TRBD1
v_call: TRBV19
j_call: TRBJ2-7
cdr3_aa: CASSNPGQIYEQYF
cdr3_nt: TGTGCCAGTAGTAATCCGGGACAGATCTACGAGCAGTACTTC

clone_size: NA
d_call: NA
v_call: TRBV7-6
j_call: TRBJ1-2
cdr3_aa: CASSLEGRSRGYTF
cdr3_nt: TGTGCCAGCAGCTTAGAGGGCAGGAGTCGGGGCTACACCTTC

clone_size: few
d_call: TRBD2
v_call: TRBV10-3
j_call: TRBJ2-3
cdr3_aa: CAISEEEREYVADTQYF
cdr3_nt: TGTGCCATCAGTGAGGAGGAGCGGGAGTATGTCGCAGATACGCAGTATTTT

clone_size: few
d_call: TRBD1
v_call: TRBV14
j_call: TRBJ2-7
cdr3_aa: CASSLLGTGFYEQYF
cdr3_nt: TGTGCCAGCAGCCTTCTCGGGACAGGGTTCTACGAGCAGTACTTC

clone_size: NA
d_call: NA
v_call: TRBV6-1
j_call: TRBJ2-1
cdr3_aa: CASSDFSNSYNEQFF
cdr3_nt: TGTGCCAGCTCTGACTTCTCTAATTCCTACAATGAGCAGTTCTTC

clone_size: many
d_call: NA
v_call: TRBV14
j_call: TRBJ2-1
cdr3_aa: CASSQRDGLYEQFF
cdr3_nt: TGTGCCAGCAGCCAAAGGGACGGACTCTATGAGCAGTTCTTC

clone_size: NA
d_call: NA
v_call: TRBV7-9
j_call: TRBJ1-6
cdr3_aa: CASGVGNSPLHF
cdr3_nt: TGTGCCAGTGGGGTGGGTAATTCACCCCTCCACTTT

clone_size: few
d_call: NA
v_call: TRBV7-9
j_call: TRBJ2-4
cdr3_aa: CASSLDPRSAKNIQYF
cdr3_nt: TGTGCCAGCAGCTTAGATCCCAGGTCCGCCAAAAACATTCAGTACTTC

clone_size: once
d_call: TRBD1
v_call: TRBV2
j_call: TRBJ2-3
cdr3_aa: CASSVQGAGPDTQYF
cdr3_nt: TGTGCCAGCAGTGTGCAGGGGGCCGGCCCAGATACGCAGTATTTT

clone_size: NA
d_call: NA
v_call: TRBV15
j_call: TRBJ1-1
cdr3_aa: CATRSQGTTGAFF
cdr3_nt: TGTGCCACCAGATCACAGGGTACTACAGGAGCTTTCTTT

clone_size: few
d_call: NA
v_call: TRBV7-9
j_call: TRBJ2-6
cdr3_aa: CASSPRDILGANVLTF
cdr3_nt: TGTGCCAGCAGCCCCCGGGACATTCTCGGGGCCAACGTCCTGACTTTC

clone_size: NA
d_call: TRBD2
v_call: TRBV15
j_call: TRBJ2-5
cdr3_aa: CATSRVTPGGQETQYF
cdr3_nt: TGTGCCACCAGCAGAGTAACCCCGGGAGGTCAAGAGACCCAGTACTTC